This T cell receptor (beta chain) stems from a study of blood T cell repertoires in COVID-19. Study at large: The United States, Italy and Spain supplied acute and convalescent COVID-19 samples.

Germline V gene sequence: CDR1 DFQATT, CDR2 SNEGSKA (reference sequence). The CDR3 totals 13 residues. V was cut by 3 bases and J by 6 bases, with 11 bases left in between. Original data processing: Amplification from reference gene primers served as the basis for estimated nucleated cell counts. Libraries were prepared by immunoSEQ multiplex PCR; TCRdb keeps only in-frame clonotypes and omits some of them. That table furnishes V, J and clone size, whereas the DNA furnished D and trimming. Of more than 85,000 clones listed, about 90% are singletons. The genes are TRBV20-1 and TRBJ2-2; D possibly corresponds to TRBD2 (6 bases). The sequence derives from a man aged 50 to 60 with COVID-19, enrolled during active disease. Material for sequencing was peripheral blood. CDR3 in amino acids: CSASQLASGELFF. Written as DNA, the CDR3 is TGCAGTGCTAGTCAGCTAGCGTCCGGGGAGCTGTTTTTT.